Listed below are T cell receptor beta chains from one sample, sequenced in a study of response to subunit inactivated influenza vaccine. MiXCR, run by TCRdb on the RT-PCR reads, gives a single entry per CDR3 protein. The sample has under 750,000 distinct CDR3 sequences, 12% seen once. The sample consisted of PBMCs from blood, taken on the day of vaccination. These receptors originate from a man aged 45 to 65 who received an inactivated influenza vaccine. Both conserved end residues are part of each CDR3. A D gene is named only where the DNA matches it firmly. Not all rows give a size; the values are once, few, many and, for expanded clones, a class.

v_call: TRBV14; d_call: -; j_call: TRBJ2-7; clone_size: -; cdr3_aa: CASTGTFYRYEQYF; cdr3_nt: TGTGCCAGCACCGGGACTTTCTATCGATACGAGCAGTACTTC
v_call: TRBV9; d_call: TRBD2; j_call: TRBJ2-7; clone_size: many; cdr3_aa: CASSVGGSGSPYEQYF; cdr3_nt: TGTGCCAGCAGCGTAGGTGGTAGCGGGAGTCCCTACGAGCAGTACTTC
v_call: TRBV5-1; d_call: -; j_call: TRBJ2-5; clone_size: -; cdr3_aa: CASSLGWGRGETQYF; cdr3_nt: TGCGCCAGCAGCTTGGGATGGGGGAGAGGTGAGACCCAGTACTTC
v_call: TRBV20-1; d_call: -; j_call: TRBJ2-2; clone_size: -; cdr3_aa: CSAWPGPGELFF; cdr3_nt: TGCAGTGCTTGGCCCGGGCCCGGGGAGCTGTTTTTT
v_call: TRBV6-2/TRBV6-3; d_call: -; j_call: TRBJ1-4; clone_size: many; cdr3_aa: CASSNRETVEKLFF; cdr3_nt: TGTGCCAGCAGTAACAGGGAGACGGTCGAAAAACTGTTTTTT
v_call: TRBV7-3; d_call: -; j_call: TRBJ2-2; clone_size: many; cdr3_aa: CASSLSPNTGELFF; cdr3_nt: TGTGCCAGCAGCTTAAGTCCGAACACCGGGGAGCTGTTTTTT
v_call: TRBV7-2; d_call: TRBD2; j_call: TRBJ2-3; clone_size: -; cdr3_aa: CASSVSGRSTDTQYF; cdr3_nt: TGTGCCAGCAGCGTAAGCGGGAGGAGCACAGATACGCAGTATTTT
v_call: TRBV6-5; d_call: TRBD2; j_call: TRBJ2-5; clone_size: -; cdr3_aa: CASSYLSGRQTQYF; cdr3_nt: TGTGCCAGCAGTTACCTCAGCGGGAGACAGACCCAGTACTTC
v_call: TRBV27; d_call: TRBD2; j_call: TRBJ2-7; clone_size: many; cdr3_aa: CASSLGLASRYEQYF; cdr3_nt: TGTGCCAGCAGTTTAGGACTAGCGAGTCGCTACGAGCAGTACTTC
v_call: TRBV4-3; d_call: -; j_call: TRBJ1-2; clone_size: few; cdr3_aa: CASSQETGYYGYTF; cdr3_nt: TGCGCCAGCAGCCAAGAGACGGGGTACTATGGCTACACCTTC